This TCR beta chain was retrieved from a study of control samples from healthy donors and cancer patients. Sequenced by immunoSEQ multiplex PCR; TCRdb stores in-frame clones only, minus some. The sample consists of roughly 100,000 clones, about 92% of them appearing once. Trimming removed 2 bases from V and 6 bases from J, with 11 bases in between. CDR1 SGHRS and CDR2 YFSETQ come from the germline V gene. The CDR3 has 13 residues. The sequencing input was blood. This clonotype originated in a woman aged 18-29 years in good health. The rearrangement uses TRBV5-1 and TRBJ1-2; possible D gene TRBD1, 6 bases. The CDR3: CASSFAGAHGYTF. The CDR3 DNA is TGCGCCAGCAGCTTTGCAGGGGCTCATGGCTACACCTTC.